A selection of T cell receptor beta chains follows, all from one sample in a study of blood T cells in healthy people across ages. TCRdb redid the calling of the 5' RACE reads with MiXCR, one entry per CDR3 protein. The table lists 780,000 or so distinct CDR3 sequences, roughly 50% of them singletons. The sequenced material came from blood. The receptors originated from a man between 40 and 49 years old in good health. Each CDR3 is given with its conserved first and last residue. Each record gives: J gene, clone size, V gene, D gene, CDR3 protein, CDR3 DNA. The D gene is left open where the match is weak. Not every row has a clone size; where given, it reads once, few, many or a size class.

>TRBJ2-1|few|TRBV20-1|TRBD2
CSARGTSGSWGYSYNEQFF
TGCAGTGCTAGGGGGACTAGCGGGAGCTGGGGCTACTCCTACAATGAGCAGTTCTTC
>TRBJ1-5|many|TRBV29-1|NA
CSVSGLNQPQHF
TGCAGCGTTTCCGGTCTCAATCAGCCCCAGCATTTT
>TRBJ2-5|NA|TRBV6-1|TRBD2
CASRNPAGGNQGTQYF
TGTGCCAGCAGGAACCCCGCCGGGGGGAACCAAGGTACCCAGTACTTC
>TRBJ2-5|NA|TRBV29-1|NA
CSVEGQWQATQYF
TGCAGCGTTGAAGGGCAGTGGCAGGCGACCCAGTACTTC
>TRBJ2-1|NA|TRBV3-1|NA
CASSQESPFGGGAGNEQFF
TGTGCCAGCAGCCAAGAGTCCCCTTTTGGGGGAGGTGCGGGCAATGAGCAGTTCTTC
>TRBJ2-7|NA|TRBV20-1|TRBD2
CSARKREPHEQYF
TGCAGTGCTAGAAAGCGGGAGCCCCACGAGCAGTACTTC
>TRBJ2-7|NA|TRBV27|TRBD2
CASSRQREVAYEQYF
TGTGCCAGCAGTAGACAGCGGGAGGTGGCCTACGAGCAGTACTTC
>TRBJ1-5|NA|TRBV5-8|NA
CASSGVKRGPQHF
TGTGCCAGCAGCGGTGTAAAAAGGGGGCCCCAGCATTTT
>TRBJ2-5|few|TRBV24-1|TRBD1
CATSDLPGQGPQETQYF
TGTGCCACCAGTGATCTCCCGGGACAGGGGCCTCAAGAGACCCAGTACTTC
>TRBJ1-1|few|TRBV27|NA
CASSLLGGYRFTEAFF
TGTGCCAGCAGTTTATTAGGTGGTTATCGGTTCACTGAAGCTTTCTTT
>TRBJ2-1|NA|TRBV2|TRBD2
CASTSGTSGRMGHNEQFF
TGTGCCAGCACCTCCGGGACTAGCGGGAGAATGGGGCACAATGAGCAGTTCTTC
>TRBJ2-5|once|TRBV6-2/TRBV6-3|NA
CAIRLKETQYF
TGTGCCATTAGGCTCAAAGAGACCCAGTACTTC
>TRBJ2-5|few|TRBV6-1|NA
CASSASTPGGLMGQETQYF
TGTGCCAGCAGCGCCTCGACACCCGGAGGGCTGATGGGACAAGAGACCCAGTACTTC